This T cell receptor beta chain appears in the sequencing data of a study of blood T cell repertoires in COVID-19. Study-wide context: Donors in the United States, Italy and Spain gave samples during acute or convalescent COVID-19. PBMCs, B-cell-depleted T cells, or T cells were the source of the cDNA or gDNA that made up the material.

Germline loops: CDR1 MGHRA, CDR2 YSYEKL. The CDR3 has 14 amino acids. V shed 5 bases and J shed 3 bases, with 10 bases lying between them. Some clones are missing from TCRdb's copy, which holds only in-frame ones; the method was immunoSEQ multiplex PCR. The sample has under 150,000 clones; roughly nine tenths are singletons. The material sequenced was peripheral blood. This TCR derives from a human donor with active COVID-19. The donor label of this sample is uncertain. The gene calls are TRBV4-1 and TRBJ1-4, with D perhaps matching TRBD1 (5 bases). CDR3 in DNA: TGCGCCAGCAGCAGCAGGGATCCTAATGAAAAACTGTTTTTT. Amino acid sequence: CASSSRDPNEKLFF.